The present T cell receptor (beta chain) was sequenced within a study of T cell repertoires in cytomegalovirus infection. Whole-study context: TCR beta signatures that were public indicated CMV infection and matching HLA type.

Using its own MiXCR run on the reads, TCRdb lists one record per CDR3 protein. The data hold roughly 860,000 distinct CDR3 sequences, with around a third observed a single time. The study, taken as a whole, reports: Carriers of CMV and the relevant HLA type were discriminated by public TCR beta frequency.

The length of the CDR3 is 13 residues. The germline V gene encodes CDR1 SEHNR and CDR2 FQNEAQ (reference sequence). Note on this clonotype: The antigen remains unidentified. The junction departs from the called germline gene at one end, perhaps through a read error.

The genes are TRBV7-9 and TRBJ2-2; a weak D match, TRBD1 (6 bases). Material: cultured CD8+ T cells from PBMCs, obtained from culture after CMV antigen stimulation. This receptor was taken from a human donor in good health (CMV status not recorded). Some clones in this sample may be carry-over from other donors' samples. Here the CDR3 DNA reads TGTGCCAACAGCTTCAGGGGAACCGGGGAGCTGTTTTTT. Encoded protein: CANSFRGTGELFF.